The text below deals with one T cell receptor beta chain. Its antigen is still unknown. Sequencing was performed with immunoSEQ multiplex PCR; in TCRdb, only in-frame clones are kept and a portion is missing. The sample contains approximately 67,000 clones, under 90% of which appear only once. This entry comes from a study of T cell responses to AZD1222 COVID-19 vaccine. Whole-study results and caveats: Vaccine-associated CD4 TCRs spanned spike, dominant at 160-218 and 743-854. Clonal diversity may have been underestimated, and the donors were mostly white British, with more females than males. Repertoires in all cases were sampled only once the peak T cell response had passed. With two AZD1222 doses given, Spike-specific TCR breadth and depth both rose.

The V end lost 0 bases, the J end lost 7 bases, and 18 bases lay between the germline ends. The germline V gene encodes CDR1 GTSNPN and CDR2 SVGIG (reference sequence). There are 16 residues in the CDR3. This rearrangement joins TRBV30 to TRBJ1-4, with D possibly TRBD1 on 5 matching bases. This receptor was taken from an adult who received the AZD1222 COVID-19 vaccine. The sample in question was peripheral blood, obtained 28 days after the second AZD1222 dose. CDR3 residues: CAWSVGRANLGEKLFF. CDR3 in DNA: TGTGCCTGGAGTGTCGGCAGGGCTAACCTTGGTGAAAAACTGTTTTTT.